The 30 T cell receptor beta chains listed next were all sequenced from one sample in a study of CD8+ T cells in alopecia areata. RNA extraction and reverse transcription yielded cDNA as sequencing template. The assay was immunoSEQ multiplex PCR, and TCRdb's table has in-frame clones only and misses some. The table includes 200,000 to 250,000 clones, under 80% detected once. The sequencing here drew on CD4+ T cells sorted from blood, taken at week 0. Receptors originate from a human donor with alopecia areata.

This clone was found a few times. The chain uses TRBV4-3 and TRBJ1-5, with D perhaps matching TRBD1 (5 bases). The CDR3 has 14 residues. Germline V gene sequence: CDR1 LGHNA, CDR2 YSLEER. Trimming took 0 bases from V and 4 from J, leaving 7 bases between them. The CDR3 DNA is TGCGCCAGCAGCCAAGATTACAGGAATCAGCCCCAGCATTTT. It encodes CASSQDYRNQPQHF.

V gene TRBV27 combines with J gene TRBJ2-1, with D perhaps given as TRBD1 or TRBD2 (5 bases each). The V gene's germline CDR1 is MNHEY and CDR2 SMNVEV (reference sequence). The CDR3 is 16 amino acids. V shed 4 bases and J shed 3 bases, with 16 bases lying between them. The CDR3 nucleotides read TGTGCCAGCAGTTCTCGGGACCATCGGATCTACAATGAGCAGTTCTTC. It specifies CASSSRDHRIYNEQFF.

The V and J genes are TRBV7-2 and TRBJ1-5; D remains unclear. CDR3 size: 13 residues. CDR1 SGHTA and CDR2 FQGNSA come from the germline V gene. V was shortened by 5 bases and J by 5 bases, with 10 bases between the two germline ends. The CDR3 protein is CASSLGTDQPQHF. The CDR3 nucleotides are TGTGCCAGCAGCCTGGGCACAGATCAGCCCCAGCATTTT.

The V and J genes are TRBV6-5 and TRBJ2-7; D not resolved. CDR1 is MNHEY, CDR2 SVGAGI, per germline. CDR3 length equals 16 residues. V lost 1 base, J lost 1 base, and 14 bases lay in between. The CDR3 DNA sequence: TGTGCCAGCAGTTACTTTTCGACCTCCGGGTCCTACGAGCAGTACTTC. It is translated as CASSYFSTSGSYEQYF.

The chain combines TRBV9 with TRBJ2-5, with 15 bases that match TRBD2. The CDR3 runs 16 residues. In germline, CDR1 is SGDLS, CDR2 YYNGEE. J gave up 5 bases and V 4 bases, and 6 bases lay outside the gene matches. The CDR3 DNA sequence: TGTGCCAGCAGCATGGGACTAGCGGGGGGTCTCGAGACCCAGTACTTC. This gives the protein CASSMGLAGGLETQYF.

V gene TRBV2 combines with J gene TRBJ1-5, with no clear D. CDR1 is SNHLY and CDR2 is FYNNEI in the germline V gene. This CDR3 contains 15 residues. With 6 bases removed from V and 0 bases from J, the gap between germline ends came to 12 bases. CDR3 in DNA: TGTGCCAGCAGGCGGACTGATAATAGCAATCAGCCCCAGCATTTT. Translating gives CASRRTDNSNQPQHF. The whole variable domain, remainder taken from reference TRBV2 and TRBJ1-5, is EPEVTQTPSHQVTQMGQEVILRCVPISNHLYFYWYRQILGQKVEFLVSFYNNEISEKSEIFDDQFSVERPDGSNFTLKIRSTKLEDSAMYFCASRRTDNSNQPQHFGDGTRLSIL.

This clone was seen a few times. V usage is TRBV2 and J usage is TRBJ1-5, with 7 bases identical to TRBD1. V gave up 3 bases and J gave up 4 bases; unmatched junction bases: 3. The CDR3 length is 14 residues. Germline CDR1 reads SNHLY; CDR2 reads FYNNEI. CDR3 sequence: CASSETGSNQPQHF. CDR3 bases: TGTGCCAGCAGTGAGACAGGGTCAAATCAGCCCCAGCATTTT.

This clone was picked up many times. This chain connects TRBV12-5 to TRBJ1-3, with 7 bases that match TRBD1. The ends lost 5 bases at V and 8 bases at J; junction bases unmatched: 9. The germline gives CDR1 LGHNT, CDR2 FRNRAP. This CDR3 region has 14 residues. The CDR3 DNA is TGTGCTAGTGGTCCCGGACAGGCTGCTGACACCATATATTTT. Translation gives CASGPGQAADTIYF.

This clone was seen a handful of times. V usage is TRBV4-3 and J usage is TRBJ1-3, with D unclear. Per the germline V gene, CDR1 is LGHNA and CDR2 is YSLEER. Trimming left V 3 bases short and J 1 base short, with 7 bases between. CDR3 length equals 14 residues. The CDR3 DNA is TGCGCCAGCAGCCAGCAGGATTCTGGAAACACCATATATTTT. Its translation: CASSQQDSGNTIYF.

This clone was found a few times. The chain joins TRBV29-1 to TRBJ1-2, with D perhaps matching TRBD1 (5 bases). V dropped 6 bases and J dropped 7 bases, with 27 bases sitting between them. Per germline, CDR1 SQVTM and CDR2 ANQGSEA. The CDR3 covers 16 residues. The chain's CDR3 is CSVHRRGSGTDFGYTF. DNA of the CDR3: TGCAGCGTACACCGAAGAGGGTCCGGGACGGATTTTGGCTACACCTTC. The full variable domain, with the rest looked up from reference TRBV29-1 and TRBJ1-2, is SAVISQKPSRDICQRGTSLTIQCQVDSQVTMMFWYRQQPGQSLTLIATANQGSEATYESGFVIDKFPISRPNLTFSTLTVSNMSPEDSSIYLCSVHRRGSGTDFGYTFGSGTRLTVV.

The chain employs TRBV29-1 and TRBJ1-4; D gene ambiguous. The germline V gene encodes CDR1 SQVTM and CDR2 ANQGSEA. Between the trimmed V and J ends, which lost 7 bases and 2 bases, there was a span of 11 bases. The CDR3 loop spans 13 amino acids. CDR3: CSARGTTNEKLFF. The DNA for the CDR3 is TGCAGCGCCCGGGGAACGACTAATGAAAAACTGTTTTTT. Full variable domain (rest looked up from reference TRBV29-1 and TRBJ1-4): SAVISQKPSRDICQRGTSLTIQCQVDSQVTMMFWYRQQPGQSLTLIATANQGSEATYESGFVIDKFPISRPNLTFSTLTVSNMSPEDSSIYLCSARGTTNEKLFFGSGTQLSVL.

V usage is TRBV5-1 and J usage is TRBJ2-5, with D perhaps matching TRBD2 (5 bases). The CDR3 covers 15 residues. CDR1 is SGHRS and CDR2 is YFSETQ in the germline V gene. V was clipped by 5 bases and J by 1 base, with 15 bases between them. CDR3 in amino acids: CASSRLQPTQETQYF. For the CDR3, the DNA is TGCGCCAGCAGTCGACTACAGCCGACCCAAGAGACCCAGTACTTC.

The chain recombines TRBV30 with TRBJ1-2; no firm D call. Germline values: CDR1 GTSNPN, CDR2 SVGIG (reference sequence). The CDR3 spans 14 residues. Trimming cost V 0 bases and J 1 base, with 9 bases left between them. CDR3 DNA: TGTGCCTGGAGTGTAAATAGCCGTAACTATGGCTACACCTTC. This translates into CAWSVNSRNYGYTF.

The chain joins TRBV9 to TRBJ1-6; no firm D call. The CDR3 length is 18 residues. Germline V lookup: CDR1 SGDLS, CDR2 YYNGEE. The ends were cut back, 3 bases at V and 0 bases at J, with 16 bases in the middle. This CDR3 reads CASSGRLGETSYNSPLHF. The CDR3 DNA follows: TGTGCCAGCAGCGGCCGCTTAGGTGAAACCTCCTATAATTCACCCCTCCACTTT.

J is TRBJ1-2 and V is TRBV30; TRBD1 is a possible D gene (5 bases). V was clipped by 4 bases and J by 4 bases, with 19 bases between them. Germline V lookup: CDR1 GTSNPN, CDR2 SVGIG (reference sequence). This CDR3 spans 15 amino acids. This chain's CDR3 is CAWIRGDQDSYGYTF. The CDR3 DNA reads as TGTGCCTGGATTCGAGGGGACCAAGATTCCTATGGCTACACCTTC.

The chain joins TRBV7-2 to TRBJ1-5, with a weak D call TRBD1 (5 bases). The CDR3 has 15 residues. Germline CDR1 SGHTA, CDR2 FQGNSA. Trimming removed 1 base at V and 3 bases at J, with 10 bases between. Here the CDR3 reads CASSLVGENNQPQHF. DNA for the CDR3: TGTGCCAGCAGCTTAGTGGGGGAGAACAATCAGCCCCAGCATTTT. The variable domain in full, with the rest retrieved from reference TRBV7-2 and TRBJ1-5, is GAGVSQSPSNKVTEKGKDVELRCDPISGHTALYWYRQSLGQGLEFLIYFQGNSAPDKSGLPSDRFSAERTGGSVSTLTIQRTQQEDSAVYLCASSLVGENNQPQHFGDGTRLSIL.

The rearrangement joins TRBV25-1 to TRBJ1-5; unclear D gene. The length of the CDR3 is 14 residues. CDR1 and CDR2 from the germline V gene are MGHDK and SYGVNS. Trimming cost V 3 bases and J 2 bases, with 8 bases left between them. The DNA for the CDR3 is TGTGCCAGCAGTGATCCGGGAGGCAATCAGCCCCAGCATTTT. It codes for CASSDPGGNQPQHF.

The V gene is TRBV7-3, the J gene TRBJ2-1, with D maybe TRBD1 (7 bases). The CDR3 extends over 15 amino acids. Per the germline V gene, CDR1 is SGHTA and CDR2 is FQGTGA. Trimming pared 5 bases from V and 3 bases from J, leaving 14 bases between. The CDR3 region has the DNA TGTGCCAGCAGCCTCAGGGGGGCAGACTACAATGAGCAGTTCTTC. Its translation: CASSLRGADYNEQFF.

The chain uses TRBV10-3 and TRBJ2-7, with 13 bases that match TRBD2. CDR1 is ENHRY, CDR2 SYGVKD, per germline. The ends lost 3 bases at V and 2 bases at J; junction bases unmatched: 4. The CDR3 has 16 residues. The CDR3 here is CAISEKTSGGTYEQYF. The CDR3 DNA is TGTGCCATCAGTGAAAAGACTAGCGGGGGGACCTACGAGCAGTACTTC.

The chain carries TRBV5-1 and TRBJ2-6, with D possibly being TRBD1 (5 bases). The CDR3 is 16 amino acids. Germline V gene data show CDR1 as SGHRS and CDR2 as YFSETQ. V gave up 4 bases and J gave up 2 bases, with 13 bases separating them. The CDR3 is CASSHPGSTGANVLTF. The DNA of the CDR3 is TGCGCCAGCAGCCACCCAGGGTCCACTGGGGCCAACGTCCTGACTTTC.

Regarding this clone: This same CDR3 is encoded by further DNA sequences in the sample. The chain uses TRBV7-9 and TRBJ1-1; no reliable D call. The germline V and J ends were trimmed by 2 bases and 2 bases, with 6 bases remaining between them. Germline-derived CDR1 and CDR2 are SEHNR and FQNEAQ (reference sequence). There are 13 residues in the CDR3. The CDR3 DNA sequence: TGTGCCAGCAGCTTATCACTAAACACTGAAGCTTTCTTT. This sequence encodes CASSLSLNTEAFF. Looking up the rest from reference TRBV7-9 and TRBJ1-1 gives the full variable domain: DTGVSQNPRHKITKRGQNVTFRCDPISEHNRLYWYRQTLGQGPEFLTYFQNEAQLEKSRLLSDRFSAERPKGSFSTLEIQRTEQGDSAMYLCASSLSLNTEAFFGQGTRLTVV.

This chain uses TRBV7-9 with TRBJ1-6; 9 bases fit TRBD1. CDR1 and CDR2 from the germline V gene are SEHNR and FQNEAQ (reference sequence). The CDR3 sequence is 14 residues long. V lost 5 bases and J lost 10; bases outside the gene matches: 6. Written as DNA, the CDR3 is TGTGCCAGCAGCCGTCGACAGGGGGGCTCACCCCTCCACTTT. It codes for CASSRRQGGSPLHF.

The V gene is TRBV4-1, the J gene TRBJ1-3, with D unclear. The V gene lost 3 bases and the J gene lost 0 bases, with 18 bases spanning the gap. Germline CDR1 is MGHRA and CDR2 is YSYEKL. The CDR3 length is 18 residues. CDR3 sequence: CASSHAQRAASSGNTIYF. CDR3 DNA sequence: TGCGCCAGCAGCCACGCGCAGAGGGCAGCAAGCTCTGGAAACACCATATATTTT.

The gene calls are TRBV9 and TRBJ2-1; 7 bases map to TRBD1. CDR1 is SGDLS, CDR2 YYNGEE, per germline. The V segment lost 4 bases and the J segment 3 bases; nucleotides outside the gene matches: 4. The CDR3 loop spans 14 amino acids. The CDR3 loop is CASSSYRGYNEQFF. In nucleotides, the CDR3 is TGTGCCAGCAGCTCTTACAGGGGCTACAATGAGCAGTTCTTC.

The V call is TRBV4-2, the J call TRBJ2-1; D perhaps matches TRBD1 (5 bases). V lost 1 base and J 7 bases, leaving 17 bases between the germline ends. The germline gives CDR1 LGHNA, CDR2 YNFKEQ. The CDR3 loop spans 16 amino acids. The CDR3 spells CASSQGQGPSGNEQFF. CDR3 in DNA: TGTGCCAGCAGCCAAGGTCAGGGCCCTTCAGGGAATGAGCAGTTCTTC.

As DNA, the CDR3 is TGTGCCACCAGCAGGGACCGCACAGATACGCAGTATTTT. Translation gives CATSRDRTDTQYF. The chain joins TRBV15 to TRBJ2-3; D gene uncertain. Trimming pared 3 bases from V and 1 base from J, leaving 5 bases between. There are 13 residues in the CDR3. Per germline, CDR1 LNHNV and CDR2 YYDKDF (reference sequence). The complete variable domain, with remaining parts taken from reference TRBV15 and TRBJ2-3, reads DAMVIQNPRYQVTQFGKPVTLSCSQTLNHNVMYWYQQKSSQAPKLLFHYYDKDFNNEADTPDNFQSRRPNTSFCFLDIRSPGLGDTAMYLCATSRDRTDTQYFGPGTRLTVL.

Of note for this clone: Within the sample, other DNA sequences also encode this same CDR3. The V call is TRBV7-2, the J call TRBJ2-3; D not resolved. The CDR3 is 12 residues long. Trimming took 5 bases from V and 1 from J, leaving 4 bases between them. The germline gives CDR1 SGHTA, CDR2 FQGNSA. The CDR3 loop reads CASSPRTDTQYF. The CDR3 nucleotides read TGTGCCAGCAGCCCCCGCACAGATACGCAGTATTTT. Full variable domain (outside the CDR3, taken from reference TRBV7-2 and TRBJ2-3): GAGVSQSPSNKVTEKGKDVELRCDPISGHTALYWYRQSLGQGLEFLIYFQGNSAPDKSGLPSDRFSAERTGGSVSTLTIQRTQQEDSAVYLCASSPRTDTQYFGPGTRLTVL.

V is TRBV4-3 and J is TRBJ2-7, with unresolved D. Trimming removed 0 bases from V and 1 base from J, with 7 bases in between. CDR1 is LGHNA and CDR2 is YSLEER in the germline V gene. The CDR3 has 14 residues. CDR3 sequence (DNA): TGCGCCAGCAGCCAAGAAACAGTTTCCTACGAGCAGTACTTC. Translating it yields CASSQETVSYEQYF.

The rearrangement links TRBV7-8 to TRBJ1-6; no clear D. Germline-derived CDR1 and CDR2 are SGHVS and FQNEAQ. V lost 1 base and J lost 7, with 5 bases in between. The CDR3 totals 13 residues. CDR3 nucleotides: TGTGCCAGCAGCTTAGTACGAAATTCACCCCTCCACTTT. Residues: CASSLVRNSPLHF.

This rearrangement joins TRBV7-2 to TRBJ2-2, with a tentative D call TRBD1 (6 bases). Germline values: CDR1 SGHTA, CDR2 FQGNSA. With 4 bases removed from V and 3 bases from J, the gap between germline ends came to 18 bases. The CDR3 loop spans 17 amino acids. The CDR3 sequence is CASSSTSGTLYTGELFF. The CDR3 bases are TGTGCCAGCAGCTCGACCTCCGGGACATTGTACACCGGGGAGCTGTTTTTT. The full variable domain, with the rest looked up from reference TRBV7-2 and TRBJ2-2, is GAGVSQSPSNKVTEKGKDVELRCDPISGHTALYWYRQSLGQGLEFLIYFQGNSAPDKSGLPSDRFSAERTGGSVSTLTIQRTQQEDSAVYLCASSSTSGTLYTGELFFGEGSRLTVL.